Given below is one T cell receptor (beta chain) in context. The antigen is not known. Per germline, CDR1 ENHRY and CDR2 SYGVKD. This CDR3 is built from 12 residues. Trimming pared 6 bases from V and 4 bases from J, leaving 10 bases between. This sample stems from a study of healthy donors' naive CD4 and CD8 T cells. General observations from the study: Alpha and beta chains were sequenced in bulk without pairing.

Starting from 500 ng of total RNA, TCR libraries were made with linear amplification. MiXCR, run by TCRdb on the reads, gives a single entry per CDR3 protein. The sample has approximately 180,000 distinct CDR3 sequences, 74% seen once; the top ten hold roughly 2.3%. The chain has TRBV10-3 and TRBJ2-7, with TRBD1 as a possible D gene (5 bases). The receptor was derived from a pool of human donors in good health; the sample pools cells from several healthy donors. The sample was naive CD4+ and CD8+ T cells sorted from blood, pooled from several donors. This CDR3 reads CAIRQAGYEQYF. DNA of the CDR3: TGTGCCATCAGACAGGCAGGGTACGAGCAGTACTTC.